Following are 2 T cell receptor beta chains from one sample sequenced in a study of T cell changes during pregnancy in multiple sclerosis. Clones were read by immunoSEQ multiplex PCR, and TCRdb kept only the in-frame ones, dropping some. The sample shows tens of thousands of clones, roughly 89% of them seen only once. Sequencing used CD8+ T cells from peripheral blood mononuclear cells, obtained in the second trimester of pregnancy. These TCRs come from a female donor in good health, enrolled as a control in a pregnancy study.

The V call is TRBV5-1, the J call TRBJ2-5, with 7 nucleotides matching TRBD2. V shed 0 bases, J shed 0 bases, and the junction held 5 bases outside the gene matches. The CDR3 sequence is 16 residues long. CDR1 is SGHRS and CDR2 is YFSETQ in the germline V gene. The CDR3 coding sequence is TGCGCCAGCAGCTTGGATGCGGGGGAGTACCAAGAGACCCAGTACTTC. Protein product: CASSLDAGEYQETQYF.

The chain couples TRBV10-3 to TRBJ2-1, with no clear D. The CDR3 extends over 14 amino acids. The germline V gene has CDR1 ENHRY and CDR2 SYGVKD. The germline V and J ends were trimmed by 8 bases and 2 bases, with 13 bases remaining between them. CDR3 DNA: TGTGCCATCCATAGTGGCGGCACCTACAATGAGCAGTTCTTC. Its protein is CAIHSGGTYNEQFF.